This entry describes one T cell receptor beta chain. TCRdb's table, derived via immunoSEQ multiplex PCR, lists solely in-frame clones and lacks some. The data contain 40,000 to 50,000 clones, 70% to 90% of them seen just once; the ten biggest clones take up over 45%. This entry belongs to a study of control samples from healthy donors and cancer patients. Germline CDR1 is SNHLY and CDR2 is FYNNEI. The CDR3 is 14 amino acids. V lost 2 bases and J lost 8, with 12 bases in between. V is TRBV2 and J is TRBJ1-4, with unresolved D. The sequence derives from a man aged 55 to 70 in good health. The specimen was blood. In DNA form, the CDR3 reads TGTGCCAGCAGTGAACAACACGGGATGGAAAAACTGTTTTTT. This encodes CASSEQHGMEKLFF.